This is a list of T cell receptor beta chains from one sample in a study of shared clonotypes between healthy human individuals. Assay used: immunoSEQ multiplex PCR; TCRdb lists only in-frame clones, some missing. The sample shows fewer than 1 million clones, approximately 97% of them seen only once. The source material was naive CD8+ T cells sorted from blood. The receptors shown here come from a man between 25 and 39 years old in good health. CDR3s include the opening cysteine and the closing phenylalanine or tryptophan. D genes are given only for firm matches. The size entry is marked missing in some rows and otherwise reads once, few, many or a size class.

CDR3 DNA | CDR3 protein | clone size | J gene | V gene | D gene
TGTGCCAGCAGCCAAGTGGGGGGAGGAGGGGATGAGCAGTTCTTC | CASSQVGGGGDEQFF | once | TRBJ2-1 | TRBV14 | NA
TGTGCCAGCAGCTTATCAGGGCCCGAGCAGTACTTC | CASSLSGPEQYF | NA | TRBJ2-7 | TRBV11-2 | NA
TGTGCCAGCAGCTTAGTCCCGGTGGGCGAGCAGTACTTC | CASSLVPVGEQYF | NA | TRBJ2-7 | TRBV7-9 | NA
TGTGCCAGCGAGACAGGGCAGAACTACGAGCAGTACTTC | CASETGQNYEQYF | NA | TRBJ2-7 | TRBV6-6 | TRBD1
TGTGCCAGTAGTATGGGTACTTCGGGCGCCGACTACACCTTC | CASSMGTSGADYTF | NA | TRBJ1-2 | TRBV19 | NA
TGTGCCAGCAGCCCGACCCGTGGGCAGGGTGTAGTGAGGACTGAAGCTTTCTTT | CASSPTRGQGVVRTEAFF | NA | TRBJ1-1 | TRBV5-5 | NA
TGTGCCAGCAGCTTACAGGGGAGGCACGAGCAGTACTTC | CASSLQGRHEQYF | NA | TRBJ2-7 | TRBV11-2 | NA
TGTGCCAGCAGTTTCTGGGCAGTGGAGTACCAAGAGACCCAGTACTTC | CASSFWAVEYQETQYF | NA | TRBJ2-5 | TRBV28 | NA
TGTGCCAGTACCCCGGGACTAGCGGGAAGGACTAGCACAGATACGCAGTATTTT | CASTPGLAGRTSTDTQYF | NA | TRBJ2-3 | TRBV19 | TRBD2
TGTGCCAGCAGTGAGGGGCTAAATGCCCTGACTGGCTACACCTTC | CASSEGLNALTGYTF | NA | TRBJ1-2 | TRBV25-1 | NA
TGCAGCGTTGTCCCCACATCCCTCTCTGAGCAGTACTTC | CSVVPTSLSEQYF | NA | TRBJ2-7 | TRBV29-1 | NA
TGTGCCAGCAGCTTGGCCCTAGCGGGGTTGAATGAAAAACTGTTTTTT | CASSLALAGLNEKLFF | NA | TRBJ1-4 | TRBV5-6 | NA
TGTGCCAGCACCCAGGGGGACACCTTC | CASTQGDTF | NA | TRBJ1-2 | TRBV2 | TRBD1
TGTGCTAGTGGTTTCATGACAGGGACCCCAACCTACAATGAGCAGTTCTTC | CASGFMTGTPTYNEQFF | NA | TRBJ2-1 | TRBV12-5 | TRBD1
TGCAGCGTCGGGACAGGGGGGGAGCAGTTCTTC | CSVGTGGEQFF | NA | TRBJ2-1 | TRBV29-1 | TRBD1
TGTGCCAGCAGTGCTACCGGACAGGGCGGAGAGACCCAGTACTTC | CASSATGQGGETQYF | NA | TRBJ2-5 | TRBV25-1 | TRBD1
TGTGCCAGCAGTGTTCCAGGGGGTGAGCAGTACTTC | CASSVPGGEQYF | NA | TRBJ2-7 | TRBV6-5 | TRBD1
TGCGCCAGCAGCCAAGGCTTGGTAGCGGGGGGTGAGCAGTTCTTC | CASSQGLVAGGEQFF | NA | TRBJ2-1 | TRBV4-1 | TRBD2
TGTGCCAGCAGCTTAGGATGGGGGAACTACAATGAGCAGTTCTTC | CASSLGWGNYNEQFF | NA | TRBJ2-1 | TRBV5-4 | NA
TGTGCCAGCAGCTTAGCGCTTTTAGGGGACTATGGCTACACCTTC | CASSLALLGDYGYTF | once | TRBJ1-2 | TRBV7-2 | NA
TGCGCCAGCAGCATCGGGACAGAAATTCGCTATGGCTACACCTTC | CASSIGTEIRYGYTF | NA | TRBJ1-2 | TRBV5-1 | TRBD1
TGTGCCAGCAGCTTAGGGACCACCTACGAGCAGTACTTC | CASSLGTTYEQYF | NA | TRBJ2-7 | TRBV7-2 | NA
TGTGCCAGCAGCCGGGACAGGGGGGATAGCACTGAAGCTTTCTTT | CASSRDRGDSTEAFF | few | TRBJ1-1 | TRBV7-9 | TRBD1
TGTGCCAGCAGCTTGGCCGGTAGCGGGACTACACAAGAGACCCAGTACTTC | CASSLAGSGTTQETQYF | NA | TRBJ2-5 | TRBV5-4 | TRBD2
TGTGCCAGCAGCTTGGTAGGGGGCCTTGAAGCTTTCTTT | CASSLVGGLEAFF | NA | TRBJ1-1 | TRBV5-6 | TRBD1
TGTGCCAGCAGCTTGGTGCAGAGCTCTGGAAACACCATATATTTT | CASSLVQSSGNTIYF | NA | TRBJ1-3 | TRBV5-5 | NA
TGTGCCAGCAGCCAAGAGGGACAGGAGTACGAGCAGTACTTC | CASSQEGQEYEQYF | NA | TRBJ2-7 | TRBV4-2 | TRBD1
TGCAGTGCCGAGAAAAACAATGAGCAGTTCTTC | CSAEKNNEQFF | NA | TRBJ2-1 | TRBV20-1 | NA
TGCAGCGTATGGGCGGGAGCCTCCTACGAGCAGTACTTC | CSVWAGASYEQYF | few | TRBJ2-7 | TRBV29-1 | TRBD2
TGTGCCTGGAGTGGTCTCCAGGGGGCTGAAGCTTTCTTT | CAWSGLQGAEAFF | NA | TRBJ1-1 | TRBV30 | TRBD1
TGCGCCAGTAGTCCCGGGCTGGGGTCCTACGAGCAGTACTTC | CASSPGLGSYEQYF | NA | TRBJ2-7 | TRBV5-1 | NA
TGTGCCAGCAGCTCCTCGGGCTACAATGAGCAGTTCTTC | CASSSSGYNEQFF | NA | TRBJ2-1 | TRBV11-2 | NA
TGTGCCAGCAGTTTGGTCGGACTACACTACGAGCAGTACTTC | CASSLVGLHYEQYF | NA | TRBJ2-7 | TRBV27 | NA
TGTGCCAGCAGTTTCCGGGACAGCTCGCTGGGAACCTACGAGCAGTACTTC | CASSFRDSSLGTYEQYF | NA | TRBJ2-7 | TRBV28 | TRBD1
TGTGCCAGCAGCTTAGCCAGACCTGAAGCTTTCTTT | CASSLARPEAFF | NA | TRBJ1-1 | TRBV7-9 | NA
TGCGCCAGCAGTGAGTCTCCTAGCGGTGGGGATGAGCAGTTCTTC | CASSESPSGGDEQFF | NA | TRBJ2-1 | TRBV10-1 | TRBD2
TGCGCCAGCAGCTTCCGTTCGACAGGGAACTCTGAGGGCTACACCTTC | CASSFRSTGNSEGYTF | NA | TRBJ1-2 | TRBV5-1 | TRBD1
TGCGCCAGCAGCCAATCGCAGGGAGATGAGCAGTTCTTC | CASSQSQGDEQFF | NA | TRBJ2-1 | TRBV4-3 | NA
TGCGCCAGCAGCTTGGAGACGGGTTCCCAAGAGACCCAGTACTTC | CASSLETGSQETQYF | NA | TRBJ2-5 | TRBV5-1 | NA
TGTGCCAGCAGCGTAGGGGGACAGGGCCCCCCCTCCTACAATGAGCAGTTCTTC | CASSVGGQGPPSYNEQFF | NA | TRBJ2-1 | TRBV9 | TRBD1
TGTGCCAGCAGCCAGGGGGCGAACACTGAAGCTTTCTTT | CASSQGANTEAFF | NA | TRBJ1-1 | TRBV7-6 | TRBD1
TGCGCCAGCAGCCAAGGTCAGGGACTAGCGGGAGGCCCCAATGAGCAGTTCTTC | CASSQGQGLAGGPNEQFF | NA | TRBJ2-1 | TRBV4-1 | TRBD2
TGTGCCAGCAGTTTATCGCCAGGAAAGGGCATCGGGGAGCTGTTTTTT | CASSLSPGKGIGELFF | NA | TRBJ2-2 | TRBV27 | NA
TGTGCCAGCAGCCAATCCGGGACTAGGATGGTGGGAAACATTCAGTACTTC | CASSQSGTRMVGNIQYF | NA | TRBJ2-4 | TRBV14 | TRBD2
TGTGCCAGCAGCTTATTACCTAGCGGGAGGGCCGTCACCGGGGAGCTGTTTTTT | CASSLLPSGRAVTGELFF | NA | TRBJ2-2 | TRBV7-3 | TRBD2
TGCGCCAGCAGCCAAGGACGTTCAAGAGGCCGAGGCTACGAGCAGTACTTC | CASSQGRSRGRGYEQYF | NA | TRBJ2-7 | TRBV4-1 | NA